Below are 21 T cell receptor beta chains sequenced from a single sample in a study of T-cell reconstitution after alpha-beta-depleted transplantation in children. Unique molecular identifiers were used to barcode this TCRbeta library. TCRdb re-analysed the PCR reads in MiXCR, keeping a single row per CDR3 protein. The sample yields roughly 200,000 distinct CDR3 sequences, approximately 6.9% seen once. Sequencing was performed on PBMCs, taken before TCRalphabeta/CD19-depleted stem cell transplant. Receptors were obtained from a boy aged 2 to 10 with acute lymphoblastic leukemia, due to receive a stem cell transplant.

This clonotype was observed at least ten times. The gene calls are TRBV20-1 and TRBJ1-4; the D gene is possibly TRBD1 (6 bases). Germline loops: CDR1 DFQATT, CDR2 SNEGSKA (reference sequence). CDR3 length: 16 amino acids. V lost 5 bases to trimming and J lost 5 bases, with 21 bases between them. CDR3 region: CSAAAGMTGPNEKLFF. DNA of the CDR3: TGCAGTGCTGCCGCGGGGATGACAGGCCCAAATGAAAAACTGTTTTTT.

This clonotype was observed at least ten times. V gene TRBV28 combines with J gene TRBJ1-2; D might be TRBD1 (6 bases). CDR1 MDHEN and CDR2 SYDVKM come from the germline V gene. This CDR3 has 15 amino acids. Trimming took off 3 bases at V and 6 bases at J, with 17 bases between the two ends. The CDR3 sequence is CASSLVLTGRHGYTF. DNA for the CDR3: TGTGCCAGCAGTTTGGTCTTGACAGGCAGACATGGCTACACCTTC.

This clonotype was detected ten times or more. The chain recombines TRBV5-1 with TRBJ2-3; perhaps TRBD2 as D (6 bases). Germline CDR1 and CDR2: SGHRS and YFSETQ. V was cut by 4 bases and J by 2 bases, with 17 bases left in between. This CDR3 spans 16 amino acids. The CDR3 region is CASSLRRGKITDTQYF. The CDR3 DNA reads as TGCGCCAGCAGCCTGCGCCGGGGGAAGATCACAGATACGCAGTATTTT.

There are many counts of this clonotype. DNA of the CDR3: TGTGCCAGCAGCCGCGGGAGTTTACGAGTATCCCAGTACTTC. This gives the protein CASSRGSLRVSQYF. The rearrangement uses TRBV13 and TRBJ2-5; 7 bases fit TRBD2. The CDR3 runs to 14 residues. After removal of 5 bases from V and 9 bases from J, the junction contained 12 bases not matched to a gene. In germline, CDR1 is PRHDT, CDR2 FYEKMQ (reference sequence).

Ten or more counts support this clonotype. The chain uses TRBV27 and TRBJ2-1; maybe TRBD2 (6 bases). Germline-derived CDR1 and CDR2 are MNHEY and SMNVEV (reference sequence). The V end was cut by 7 bases, the J end by 12 bases, with 13 bases between. The CDR3 consists of 11 residues. CDR3 residues: CASNSGGWQFF. Here the CDR3 DNA reads TGTGCCAGCAACTCTGGGGGGTGGCAGTTCTTC.

The chain uses TRBV28 and TRBJ2-5; D perhaps matches TRBD1 (5 bases). CDR3 length: 14 residues. V shed 0 bases and J shed 0 bases, with 5 bases lying between them. Germline loops: CDR1 MDHEN, CDR2 SYDVKM. CDR3 sequence (DNA): TGTGCCAGCAGTTTATGGACAGACCAAGAGACCCAGTACTTC. It specifies CASSLWTDQETQYF.

A remark on this clonotype: As the CDR3 is not closed by the conserved phenylalanine or tryptophan, this likely results from a read error. The chain uses TRBV29-1 and TRBJ1-1; TRBD1 agrees at 7 bases. The CDR3 covers 13 residues. Germline V gives CDR1 SQVTM, CDR2 ANQGSEA. J gave up 0 bases and V 5 bases, and 3 bases lay outside the gene matches. The CDR3 DNA follows: TGCAGCGTTCAGGACAGGTTGAACACTGAAGCTTTCTCT. This encodes CSVQDRLNTEAFS.

The chain uses TRBV11-2 and TRBJ2-7; D possibly uses TRBD1 or TRBD2 (6 bases each). CDR1 is SGHAT and CDR2 is FQNNGV in the germline V gene. The V end was cut by 3 bases, the J end by 9 bases, with 15 bases between. This CDR3 spans 13 amino acids. CDR3 residues: CASSFAGPGAQYF. The CDR3 DNA is TGTGCCAGCAGCTTCGCCGGGCCGGGGGCGCAGTACTTC.

This clonotype was observed a few times. This chain connects TRBV7-9 to TRBJ2-7; 8 bases map to TRBD1. V was clipped by 3 bases and J by 4 bases; unmatched bases: 14. Germline CDR1 reads SEHNR; CDR2 reads FQNEAQ (reference sequence). The CDR3 loop spans 17 amino acids. The DNA of the CDR3 is TGTGCCAGCAGCTTCGGGGACAGGTTAAAGAGCGGATACGAGCAGTACTTC. This codes for CASSFGDRLKSGYEQYF.

This clonotype occurred many times. V and J are TRBV30 and TRBJ1-1; D call uncertain. The V end was cut by 3 bases, the J end by 1 base, with 9 bases between. Germline CDR1 GTSNPN, CDR2 SVGIG (reference sequence). The CDR3 is 13 residues long. The CDR3 region is CAWRVFGNTEAFF. Here the CDR3 DNA reads TGTGCCTGGAGGGTTTTCGGGAACACTGAAGCTTTCTTT.

This clonotype was counted at least ten times. The rearrangement joins TRBV10-1 to TRBJ1-1; possible D gene TRBD1, 6 bases. V shed 4 bases and J shed 2 bases, with 14 bases lying between them. Germline V CDR1 and CDR2: WNHNN, SYGVQD (reference sequence). CDR3 length: 15 amino acids. CDR3 protein: CASSAWGASNTEAFF. CDR3 in DNA: TGCGCCAGCAGTGCCTGGGGGGCTTCCAACACTGAAGCTTTCTTT.

The sample holds many counts of this clonotype. This chain joins TRBV5-1 and TRBJ2-5; D uncertain. The CDR3 length is 15 residues. Trimming left V 0 bases short and J 5 bases short, with 14 bases between. Germline V gives CDR1 SGHRS, CDR2 YFSETQ. The DNA for the CDR3 is TGCGCCAGCAGCTTGGTAGAAGGGCCGCGGGAGACCCAGTACTTC. Translating it yields CASSLVEGPRETQYF.

The sample holds many counts of this clonotype. The chain combines TRBV10-3 with TRBJ2-7, with D perhaps matching TRBD2 (5 bases). Trimming shortened V by 3 bases and J by 6 bases, and 18 bases separated the two germline ends. Per germline, CDR1 ENHRY and CDR2 SYGVKD. This CDR3 spans 15 amino acids. In DNA, the CDR3 is TGTGCCATCAGTGAAAGTGTGGTAGCGTCTGGCGAGCAGTACTTC. Encoded protein: CAISESVVASGEQYF.

There are many counts of this clonotype. The chain has TRBV20-1 and TRBJ2-7, with D perhaps TRBD1 (6 bases). This CDR3 has 15 amino acids. Germline CDR1 reads DFQATT; CDR2 reads SNEGSKA (reference sequence). V was cut by 6 bases and J by 1 base, with 19 bases left in between. In DNA, the CDR3 is TGCAGTGCCCCGCCCGGGACACGAAATTCCTACGAGCAGTACTTC. This encodes CSAPPGTRNSYEQYF.

This clonotype has a handful of counts. The rearrangement uses TRBV6-1 and TRBJ2-1, with D possibly being TRBD1 (6 bases). CDR1 and CDR2 (germline): MNHNS, SASEGT. V was cut by 8 bases and J by 6 bases, with 17 bases left in between. This CDR3 spans 14 amino acids. Here the CDR3 reads CASYLDRTRNEQFF. CDR3 coding DNA: TGTGCCAGCTACTTAGACAGGACGCGCAATGAGCAGTTCTTC.

This clonotype occurred many times. The chain recombines TRBV29-1 with TRBJ2-3; D gene ambiguous. Deletions cut 5 bases from V and 3 bases from J, with 3 bases between. Per germline, CDR1 SQVTM and CDR2 ANQGSEA. CDR3 size: 10 residues. The CDR3 reads CSVTTDTQYF. CDR3 bases: TGCAGCGTTACGACAGATACGCAGTATTTT.

The rearrangement joins TRBV7-2 to TRBJ1-3; D is perhaps TRBD1 (5 bases). Germline V gene lookup returns CDR1 SGHTA and CDR2 FQGNSA. V was shortened by 5 bases and J by 0 bases, with 11 bases between the two germline ends. The CDR3 is 15 amino acids. This CDR3 reads CASSVGHSSGNTIYF. For the CDR3, the DNA is TGTGCCAGCAGCGTAGGACACAGCTCTGGAAACACCATATATTTT.

This clonotype has only a few counts. The rearrangement links TRBV9 to TRBJ2-1, with TRBD2 matching 10 bases. The CDR3 has 15 residues. V gave up 4 bases and J gave up 7 bases; unmatched junction bases: 8. Looked up from germline, CDR1 is SGDLS and CDR2 is YYNGEE. The chain's CDR3 is CASSLSGGAGNEQFF. In DNA, the CDR3 is TGTGCCAGCAGCCTGAGCGGGGGGGCGGGGAATGAGCAGTTCTTC. The full variable domain, its missing parts supplied by reference TRBV9 and TRBJ2-1, is DSGVTQTPKHLITATGQRVTLRCSPRSGDLSVYWYQQSLDQGLQFLIQYYNGEERAKGNILERFSAQQFPDLHSELNLSSLELGDSALYFCASSLSGGAGNEQFFGPGTRLTVL.

The sample holds many counts of this clonotype. V is TRBV18 and J is TRBJ2-2; D unresolved. CDR3 size: 16 residues. Germline-derived CDR1 and CDR2 are KGHSH and LQKENI. V lost 3 bases, J lost 1 base, and 12 bases lay in between. The chain's CDR3 is CASSPLGFQNTGELFF. The CDR3 DNA sequence: TGTGCCAGCTCACCGCTAGGTTTTCAGAACACCGGGGAGCTGTTTTTT.

This clonotype was recorded many times. The rearrangement joins TRBV6-6 to TRBJ2-3; D is possibly TRBD2 (6 bases). The CDR3 is made up of 13 amino acids. V was shortened by 3 bases and J by 8 bases, with 12 bases between the two germline ends. Per germline, CDR1 MNHNY and CDR2 SVGAGI (reference sequence). The CDR3 protein is CASSYKEEGTQYF. In DNA, the CDR3 is TGTGCCAGCAGTTATAAGGAGGAGGGTACGCAGTATTTT.

This clonotype was counted many times. This chain links TRBV7-2 with TRBJ1-6; TRBD1 might be the D (5 bases). This CDR3 comprises 15 residues. Trimming removed 2 bases from V and 8 bases from J, with 13 bases in between. Germline V gene lookup returns CDR1 SGHTA and CDR2 FQGNSA. The CDR3 reads CASSLRGTADSPLHF. The CDR3 DNA is TGTGCCAGCAGCTTAAGGGGCACGGCGGATTCACCCCTCCACTTT.